This TCR beta chain originates from a study of CD8 T cells in ankylosing spondylitis. Study-wide results and caveats: Among TCR beta sequences, a motif of several highly homologous variants appeared characteristic of ankylosing spondylitis blood.

This clonotype has ten or more counts. Its matching antigen is unknown. Each CDR3 protein gets one entry after TCRdb re-called the 5' RACE reads with MiXCR. This sample has roughly 130,000 distinct CDR3 sequences, with 7% to 10% found just once. Germline V gene lookup returns CDR1 DFQATT and CDR2 SNEGSKA (reference sequence). The CDR3 length is 18 residues. The V and J ends lost 0 bases and 0 bases, in that order; junction bases with no gene match: 12. Material: blood, either unsorted or a sorted T cell fraction (not recorded which). The chain links TRBV20-1 to TRBJ2-3, with 7 positions matching TRBD2. This TCR came from a male donor with ankylosing spondylitis or in good health (not recorded which). CDR3 region: CSARETPDGTNSTDTQYF. The CDR3 coding sequence is TGCAGTGCTAGAGAAACCCCAGACGGGACTAACAGCACAGATACGCAGTATTTT.